This T cell receptor beta chain originates from a study of T-cell reconstitution after alpha-beta-depleted transplantation in children. The CDR3 length is 14 residues. The V gene end was trimmed by 3 bases and the J gene end by 4 bases; junction bases not matched to a gene: 4. The germline V gene encodes CDR1 DFQATT and CDR2 SNEGSKA (reference sequence). This clonotype has ten or more counts. Preparation of the TCRbeta library used unique molecular identifiers. TCRdb passed the PCR reads through MiXCR, listing each CDR3 protein once. Counted here are about 110,000 distinct CDR3 sequences, about 9.3% occurring once; the ten biggest clones make up approximately 7.6%.

The chain couples TRBV20-1 to TRBJ2-1, with 9 positions matching TRBD2. The sequence derives from a human donor who donated a stem cell graft to a child with acute lymphoblastic leukemia. The material was PBMCs from the stem cell graft donor, obtained from the stem cell graft. CDR3 region: CSARGGRAYNEQFF. CDR3 sequence (DNA): TGCAGTGCTAGGGGCGGGAGGGCTTACAATGAGCAGTTCTTC.